This T cell receptor (beta chain) stems from a study of blood T cell repertoires in COVID-19. Those enrolled in Seattle joined during active infection and were followed longitudinally afterward. In the authors' methods: Estimation of nucleated cell counts relied on the amplification of reference gene primers. Using immunoSEQ multiplex PCR, the repertoire was profiled, and TCRdb retains in-frame clones only, with some absent. The V and J calls and clone size come from that table; D and trimming were worked out from the DNA. The sample contains about 280,000 clones, 88% of which appear only once. Germline V lookup: CDR1 MNHEY, CDR2 SMNVEV (reference sequence). The trim removed 3 bases at V and 6 bases at J, leaving 10 bases unmatched. This CDR3 is built from 16 residues.

This TCR was recovered from a young woman with COVID-19, enrolled during active disease. The genes are TRBV27 and TRBJ2-3; 9 nucleotides agree with TRBD2. Source material: peripheral blood. The CDR3 nucleotides read TGTGCCAGCAGTTTCCTCTTAGCGGGGGCGGGGGATACGCAGTATTTT. Its translation: CASSFLLAGAGDTQYF.